This TCR beta chain was sequenced for a study of spatial heterogeneity in lung cancer. Study-level points and caveats: Expanded tumor TCRs that were ubiquitous appeared in blood more at resection than follow-up.

MiXCR was run by TCRdb on the 5' RACE reads, yielding one entry per CDR3 protein. The sample yields roughly 120,000 distinct CDR3 sequences, less than 15% seen once. With regard to this clonotype: Its antigen is currently unknown.

Time point given: blood at routine non-recurrence follow-up after resection. Whole RNA, which was extracted from tumor, nontumor lung tissue or frozen PBMC, was sequenced without any cell sorting. Specimen: PBMCs, collected at follow-up. This TCR was recovered from a male donor with early-stage non-small cell lung cancer.

This CDR3 reads CSASRPSSGNTIYF. CDR3 DNA: TGCAGTGCTAGCCGACCAAGCTCTGGAAACACCATATATTTT. The chain is built from TRBV20-1 and TRBJ1-3, with no clear D. This CDR3 has 14 residues. Germline V lookup: CDR1 DFQATT, CDR2 SNEGSKA (reference sequence). V dropped 3 bases and J dropped 0 bases, with 9 bases sitting between them.